The T cell receptor (beta chain) under discussion was sequenced for a study of Graves' ophthalmopathy and Graves' hyperthyroidism (dated by TCRdb to 2017 to 2018). Regarding the study in general: Peripheral blood was collected at initial diagnosis, prior to any treatment. For training and testing, the roughly 100 patients in the discovery cohort were randomly divided in a 7:3 ratio. Once sampling was done, hyperthyroidism patients were given methimazole at a starting dose of 30 mg daily, while ophthalmopathy patients were given high-dose intravenous methylprednisolone. To explore V-J signatures distinguishing ophthalmopathy from hyperthyroidism, a discovery set of approximately 100 patients (43 ophthalmopathy, roughly 55 stable hyperthyroidism) was enrolled. In total, some 140 blood samples were TCR-sequenced: under 45 ophthalmopathy, roughly 80 hyperthyroidism and some 17 hyperthyroidism-to-ophthalmopathy patients. In five or six hyperthyroidism patients, the T-cell repertoire of thyroid tissue was compared with the T-cell repertoire of blood. The study used signatures of the TCR beta repertoire to tell Graves' ophthalmopathy apart from Graves' hyperthyroidism and to predict which patients would progress to ophthalmopathy. An independent validation cohort comprised some 19 hyperthyroidism patients and some 16 patients who later progressed from hyperthyroidism to ophthalmopathy.

This clonotype was counted at least ten times. The antigen this receptor binds is unknown. Base qualities are not recorded, but no much larger clone differs from it by a single base. The CDR3, from cysteine to phenylalanine, totals 13 residues. The only DNA kept is the CDR3, 39 bases in frame from the first base. As encoded in the germline V gene, CDR1 is SGHTA while CDR2 is FQGTGA. V loses 4 bases of germline sequence and J loses 6 bases, and the interval between the two ends is 12 bases. For repertoire sequencing, the TCR beta CDR3 regions were amplified from RNA transcripts. A first-round RT-PCR used HTBI primers with the Qiagen OneStep RT-PCR kit, followed by a second-round multiplex PCR, size selection and purification. Libraries were sequenced paired-end with 100 bp reads on an Illumina HiSeq2000. The study's own analysis went as follows. Reads were processed with SOAPnuke, discarding reads with adapters, uncalled bases, mean Phred below 15, or no exact constant-primer or identifier match. High-quality paired reads were merged with COPE v1.2.5. Each unique nucleotide sequence was treated as a clonotype, and MiTCR v1.1 was used to align the clonotypes to the IMGT TRB V, D and J references. Analysis was restricted to V-J combinations with a frequency above 0.0001, which covered roughly 99% of repertoires. For each V-J combination, a TCR clonal expansion and chaos score was defined as the ratio of F50 clonal expansion to chaos observed in the TCRdist matrix. Features were reduced by Welch's t-statistics and random forest to 10 to 15 V-J combinations, which fed a naive Bayes classifier. The similarity between thyroid and blood repertoires was quantified using the Morisita-Horn index. TCRdb's own reprocessing of the public reads used fastp at Q25 and MiXCR and kept productive beta chains. Every distinct CDR3 protein forms one entry, paired with its most common genes and DNA. TCRdb's processing, not the authors', yielded these V and J calls. For this sample there are about 390,000 distinct CDR3 sequences; 15% appear just once. Approximately 7% of the sample is held by the ten biggest clonotypes.

Paper-wide results and their limitations: No statistical method was used to set the sample size in advance, and the investigators knew which group each participant was assigned to. In cross-validation, the 13-signature model distinguished ophthalmopathy from stable hyperthyroidism with about 90% sensitivity and 81% to 83% specificity, and in the test set the corresponding values were about 80% and 75%. Most expanded thyroid clonotypes with frequency above 0.001 were also detected in blood, suggesting blood repertoires may reflect the thyroid immune response. In validation, the model predicted ophthalmopathy progression with over 60% sensitivity and about 77% specificity; eleven to twelve predicted patients were CT-confirmed with GO in a median of about 6.2 months.

A patient counted as having stable hyperthyroidism if there was no progression to ophthalmopathy within 18 months of follow-up. Patients with hyperthyroidism were aged 18 to 65 years, had been newly diagnosed, and had a disease duration of less than 2 months. Patients were excluded if they had other autoimmune diseases, uncontrolled infections, pregnancy or lactation. Clinical symptoms, serum thyroxine, TRAb, thyroid ultrasound and orbital computed tomography were used for diagnosis. Ficoll-Paque density gradient centrifugation was used to isolate PBMCs from about 9 ml of fresh peripheral blood. Total RNA was extracted with Trizol reagent and quality-checked on an Agilent 2100 Bioanalyzer.

Sequencing was carried out using peripheral blood. The sequence was collected from a woman in her late teens or twenties with stable Graves' hyperthyroidism. Donor details come from another sample of the same person, matched by shared clones. The chain is assembled from TRBV7-3 and TRBJ1-1, with the D segment identity uncertain. CDR3 loop: CASSYQHGAEAFF. The base sequence is TGTGCCAGCAGCTACCAACACGGGGCTGAAGCTTTCTTT.